What follows is one T cell receptor (beta chain) and its context. The clone's antigen remains unknown. Nothing much larger sits one base from this clone, and base qualities are not available. This entry comes from a study of blood T cell repertoires in COVID-19 (TCRdb year 2020). In the study overall: Samples from collaborators originated in the United States, Italy and Spain and spanned both the acute and convalescent phases of COVID-19. The repertoires were released in a freely available public database meant as a resource for research on the immune response to SARS-CoV-2. The material from the prospective study consisted of cDNA or gDNA derived from T cells, B-cell-depleted T cells, or PBMCs. Samples were obtained from the ongoing ImmuneRACE study (first 160 participants) and from some 1,200 subjects provided by 6 global collaborators. Where available, HLA class I and class II types were obtained from metadata supplied by the sample provider rather than from assay-based typing. Deeply sampled blood TCRbeta repertoires from subjects exposed to, actively infected with, or recovered from COVID-19 were included in the dataset. A de-identified subject ID, COVID-19 status, age in years and sex were almost always included in the sample metadata. The study at large found these results: The amount of clinical and demographic metadata varied by source and participant and was provided uncurated.

V gives up 0 bases and J gives up 3 bases, and the segment between their germline ends measures 12 bases. CDR1 and CDR2, per the germline V gene, are SGHRS and YFSETQ. The CDR3 sequence holds 16 residues, the cysteine and phenylalanine included. Just the 48-base CDR3 DNA is kept, in frame starting at base 1. The immunoSEQ Assay, a bias-controlled multiplex PCR, was used to amplify TCRbeta CDR3 regions from genomic DNA. From the authors' description of their analysis: The number of nucleated cells in each sample was estimated by amplification of reference gene primers within the assay. To quantify the absolute abundance of each unique TCRbeta CDR3 rearrangement, sequence reads were collapsed and filtered. For each sample, productive Simpson clonality was calculated as the square root of Simpson's diversity index over productive rearrangements. TCRdb mirrors the immuneACCESS table, restricted to in-frame sequences. Some clones are absent from its copies; in checked studies, under half trace to an unresolved V gene, and the reason for the others is unknown. V and J calls and clone size are those listed in that table; D and trimming were worked out from the DNA. The sample contains approximately 230,000 clones, 88% of them found a single time. Approximately 2.1% of the sample belongs to the ten largest clones.

Samples from volunteer blood donors who had recovered from COVID-19 were contributed by a second Seattle source. The collaborating institutions used their own protocols to collect whole blood in K2EDTA tubes. For TCRbeta analysis, collaborators shipped samples as frozen whole blood, isolated PBMCs, or DNA extracted from either of those sample types. The rearranged segments are TRBV5-1 and TRBJ1-4; a tentative D match to TRBD1 spans 5 bases. This receptor was taken from a woman between 35 and 50 years old who had recovered from COVID-19. Sample: peripheral blood. The sequenced DNA is TGCGCCAGCAGCTTGGCCGAGGGACTAGCTAATGAAAAACTGTTTTTT. Its amino acids are CASSLAEGLANEKLFF.